The entry that follows covers one T cell receptor (beta chain) sequence. Unmatched junction bases numbered 8, after V lost 1 base and J lost 3 bases. CDR3 length equals 17 residues. Germline V CDR1 and CDR2: MGHRA, YSYEKL. The sample originates from a study of blood T cell repertoires in COVID-19. Assay: immunoSEQ multiplex PCR; the TCRdb copy retains only in-frame clones and omits some. The sample lists about 140,000 clones; around 89% were seen once. The chain uses TRBV4-1 and TRBJ2-1; 8 positions match TRBD2. The receptor was derived from a human donor in a cohort sampled during active COVID-19. The specimen sequenced was peripheral blood. The CDR3 DNA reads TGCGCCAGCAGCCAAGTTATCGGGGGGGGAATCTACAATGAGCAGTTCTTC. Translation gives CASSQVIGGGIYNEQFF.